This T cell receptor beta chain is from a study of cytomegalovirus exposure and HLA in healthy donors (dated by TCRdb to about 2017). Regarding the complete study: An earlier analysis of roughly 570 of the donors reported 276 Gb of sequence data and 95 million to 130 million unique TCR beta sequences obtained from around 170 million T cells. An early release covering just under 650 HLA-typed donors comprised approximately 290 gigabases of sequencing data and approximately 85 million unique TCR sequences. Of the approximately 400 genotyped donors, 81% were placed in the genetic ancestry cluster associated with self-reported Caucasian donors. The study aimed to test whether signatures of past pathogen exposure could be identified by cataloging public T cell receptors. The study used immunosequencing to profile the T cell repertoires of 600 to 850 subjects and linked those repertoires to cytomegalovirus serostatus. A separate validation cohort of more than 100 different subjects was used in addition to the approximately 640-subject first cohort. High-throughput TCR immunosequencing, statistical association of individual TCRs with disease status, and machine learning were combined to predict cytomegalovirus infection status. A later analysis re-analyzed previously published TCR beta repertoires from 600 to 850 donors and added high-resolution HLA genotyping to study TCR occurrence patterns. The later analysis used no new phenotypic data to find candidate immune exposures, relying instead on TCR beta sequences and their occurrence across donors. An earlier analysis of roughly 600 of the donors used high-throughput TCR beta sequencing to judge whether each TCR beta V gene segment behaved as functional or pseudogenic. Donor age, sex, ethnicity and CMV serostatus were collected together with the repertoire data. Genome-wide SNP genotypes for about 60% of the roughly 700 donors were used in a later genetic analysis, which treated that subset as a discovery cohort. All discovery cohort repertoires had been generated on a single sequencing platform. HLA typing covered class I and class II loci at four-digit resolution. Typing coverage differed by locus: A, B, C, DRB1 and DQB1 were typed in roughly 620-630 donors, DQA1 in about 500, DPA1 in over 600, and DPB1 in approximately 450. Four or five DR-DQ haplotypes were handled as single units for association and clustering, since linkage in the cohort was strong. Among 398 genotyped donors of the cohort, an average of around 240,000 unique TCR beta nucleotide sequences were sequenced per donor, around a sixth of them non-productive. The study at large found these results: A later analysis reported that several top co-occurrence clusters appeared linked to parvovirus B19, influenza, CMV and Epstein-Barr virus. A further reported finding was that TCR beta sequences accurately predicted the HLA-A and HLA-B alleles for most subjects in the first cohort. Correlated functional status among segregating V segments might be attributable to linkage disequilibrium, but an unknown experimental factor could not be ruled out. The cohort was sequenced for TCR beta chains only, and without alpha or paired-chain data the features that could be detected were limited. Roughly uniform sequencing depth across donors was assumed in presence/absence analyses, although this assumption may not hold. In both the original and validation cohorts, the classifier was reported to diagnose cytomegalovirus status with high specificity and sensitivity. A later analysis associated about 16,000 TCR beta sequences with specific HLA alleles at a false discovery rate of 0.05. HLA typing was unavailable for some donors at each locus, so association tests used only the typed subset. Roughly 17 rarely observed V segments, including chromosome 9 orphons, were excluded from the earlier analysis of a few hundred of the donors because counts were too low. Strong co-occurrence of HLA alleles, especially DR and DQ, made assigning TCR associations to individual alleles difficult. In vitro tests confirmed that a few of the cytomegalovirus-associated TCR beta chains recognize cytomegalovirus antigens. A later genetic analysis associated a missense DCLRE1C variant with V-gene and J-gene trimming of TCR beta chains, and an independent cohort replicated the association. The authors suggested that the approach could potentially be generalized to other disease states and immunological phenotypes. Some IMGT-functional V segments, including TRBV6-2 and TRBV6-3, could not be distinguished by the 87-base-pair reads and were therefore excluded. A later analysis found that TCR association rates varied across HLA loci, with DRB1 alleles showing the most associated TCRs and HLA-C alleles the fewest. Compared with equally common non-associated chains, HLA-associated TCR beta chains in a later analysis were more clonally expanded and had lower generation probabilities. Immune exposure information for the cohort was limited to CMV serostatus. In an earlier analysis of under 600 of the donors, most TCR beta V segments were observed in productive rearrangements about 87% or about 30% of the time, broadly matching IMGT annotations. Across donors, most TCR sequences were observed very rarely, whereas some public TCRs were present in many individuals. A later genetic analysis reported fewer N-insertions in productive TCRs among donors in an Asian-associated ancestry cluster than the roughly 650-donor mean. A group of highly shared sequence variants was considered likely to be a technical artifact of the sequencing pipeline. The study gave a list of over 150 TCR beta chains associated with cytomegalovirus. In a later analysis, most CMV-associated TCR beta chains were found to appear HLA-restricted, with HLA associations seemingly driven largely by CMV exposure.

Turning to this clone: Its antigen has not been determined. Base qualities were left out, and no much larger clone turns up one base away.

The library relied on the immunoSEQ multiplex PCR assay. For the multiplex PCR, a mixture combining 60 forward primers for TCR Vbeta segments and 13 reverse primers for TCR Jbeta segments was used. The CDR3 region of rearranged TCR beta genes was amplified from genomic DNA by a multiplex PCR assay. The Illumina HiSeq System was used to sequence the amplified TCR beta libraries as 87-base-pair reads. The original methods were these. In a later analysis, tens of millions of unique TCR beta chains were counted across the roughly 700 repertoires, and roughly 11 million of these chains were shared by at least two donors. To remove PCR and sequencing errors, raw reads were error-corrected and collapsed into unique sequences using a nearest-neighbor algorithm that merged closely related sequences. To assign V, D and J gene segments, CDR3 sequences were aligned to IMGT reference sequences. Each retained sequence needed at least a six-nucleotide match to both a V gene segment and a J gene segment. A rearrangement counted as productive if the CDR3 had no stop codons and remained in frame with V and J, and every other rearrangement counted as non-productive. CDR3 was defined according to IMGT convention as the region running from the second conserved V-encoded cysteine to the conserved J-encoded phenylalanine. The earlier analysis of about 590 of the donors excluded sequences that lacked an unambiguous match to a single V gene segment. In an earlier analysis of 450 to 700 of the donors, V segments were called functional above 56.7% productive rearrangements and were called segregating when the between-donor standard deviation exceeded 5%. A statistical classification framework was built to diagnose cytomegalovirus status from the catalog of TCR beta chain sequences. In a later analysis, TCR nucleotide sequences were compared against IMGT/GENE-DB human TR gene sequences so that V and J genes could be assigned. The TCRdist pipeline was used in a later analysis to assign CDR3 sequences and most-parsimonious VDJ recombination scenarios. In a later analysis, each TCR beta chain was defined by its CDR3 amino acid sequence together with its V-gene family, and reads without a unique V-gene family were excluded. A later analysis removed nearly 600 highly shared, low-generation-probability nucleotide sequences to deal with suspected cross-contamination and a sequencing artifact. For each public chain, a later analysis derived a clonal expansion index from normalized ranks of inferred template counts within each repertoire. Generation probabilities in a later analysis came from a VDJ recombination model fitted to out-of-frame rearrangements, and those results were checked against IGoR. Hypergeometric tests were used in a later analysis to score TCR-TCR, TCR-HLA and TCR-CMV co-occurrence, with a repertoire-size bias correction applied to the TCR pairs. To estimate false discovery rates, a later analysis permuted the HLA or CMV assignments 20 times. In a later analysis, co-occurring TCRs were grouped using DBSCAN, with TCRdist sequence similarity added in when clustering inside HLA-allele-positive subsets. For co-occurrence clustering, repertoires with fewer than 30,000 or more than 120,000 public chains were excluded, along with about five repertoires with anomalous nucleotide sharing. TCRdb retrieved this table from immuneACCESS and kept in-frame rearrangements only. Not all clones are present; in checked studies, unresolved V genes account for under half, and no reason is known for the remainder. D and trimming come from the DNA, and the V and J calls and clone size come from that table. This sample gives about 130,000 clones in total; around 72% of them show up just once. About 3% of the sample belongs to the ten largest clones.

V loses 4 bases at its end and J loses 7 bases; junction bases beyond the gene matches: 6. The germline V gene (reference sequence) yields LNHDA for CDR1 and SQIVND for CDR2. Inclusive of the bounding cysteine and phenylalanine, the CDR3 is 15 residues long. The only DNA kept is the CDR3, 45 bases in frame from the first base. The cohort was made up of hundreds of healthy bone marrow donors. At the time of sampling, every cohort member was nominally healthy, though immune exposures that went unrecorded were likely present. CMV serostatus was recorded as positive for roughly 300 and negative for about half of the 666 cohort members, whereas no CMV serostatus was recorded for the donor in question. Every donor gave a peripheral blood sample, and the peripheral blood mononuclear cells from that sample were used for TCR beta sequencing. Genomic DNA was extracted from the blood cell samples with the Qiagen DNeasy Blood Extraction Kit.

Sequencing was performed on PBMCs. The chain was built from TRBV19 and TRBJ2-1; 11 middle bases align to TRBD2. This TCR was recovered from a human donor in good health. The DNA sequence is TGTGCCAGTAGTAGCTCGACTAGCGGGGTAAATGAGCAGTTCTTC. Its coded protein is CASSSSTSGVNEQFF.